These T cell receptor beta chains were read from a single sample in a study of T cell changes during pregnancy in multiple sclerosis. TCRdb keeps only in-frame clones here, not all; method: immunoSEQ multiplex PCR. The data show more than 35,000 clones, about 90% seen once. The specimen was CD4+ T cells from peripheral blood mononuclear cells, collected before pregnancy. The receptor set was obtained from a female donor with multiple sclerosis, enrolled in a pregnancy study. CDR3s include the opening cysteine and the closing phenylalanine or tryptophan. Fields, in order: J gene, V gene, clone size, D gene, CDR3 protein, CDR3 DNA. D genes are given only for firm matches. Part of the rows lack a size; the others show once, few, many or a class for expanded clones.

>TRBJ2-5|TRBV18|NA|TRBD2
CASSPQLEAGGGQETQYF
TGTGCCAGCTCACCACAATTGGAAGCGGGGGGAGGTCAAGAGACCCAGTACTTC
>TRBJ1-6|TRBV9|NA|TRBD1
CASSVATGVSPLHF
TGTGCCAGCAGCGTAGCTACAGGGGTCTCACCCCTCCACTTT
>TRBJ1-5|TRBV7-9|NA|TRBD1
CASSLTGVGQPQHF
TGTGCCAGCAGCTTAACAGGGGTGGGTCAGCCCCAGCATTTT
>TRBJ1-2|TRBV9|NA|NA
CASSATDYGYTF
TGTGCCAGCAGCGCGACAGACTATGGCTACACCTTC
>TRBJ2-5|TRBV5-1|NA|TRBD1
CASRMGQQETQYF
TGCGCCAGCAGAATGGGACAGCAAGAGACCCAGTACTTC
>TRBJ1-6|TRBV10-1|NA|NA
CASKKNKTRSYNSPLHF
TGCGCCAGCAAGAAAAACAAGACGCGGTCCTATAATTCACCCCTCCACTTT
>TRBJ1-4|TRBV18|NA|NA
CASSLEPGIDEKLFF
TGTGCCAGCTCACTTGAGCCAGGTATAGATGAAAAACTGTTTTTT
>TRBJ1-1|TRBV28|NA|NA
CASSKYRAHTEAFF
TGTGCCAGCTCAAAGTACAGGGCCCACACTGAAGCTTTCTTT
>TRBJ2-7|TRBV5-1|NA|NA
CASSPDSVSYEQYF
TGCGCCAGCAGCCCGGACTCGGTCTCCTACGAGCAGTACTTC
>TRBJ1-5|TRBV2|few|NA
CASGGTQGQPQHF
TGTGCCAGCGGAGGGACCCAGGGTCAGCCCCAGCATTTT
>TRBJ1-5|TRBV5-6|NA|NA
CASSLGAAGTQPQHF
TGTGCCAGCAGCTTGGGGGCAGCGGGCACACAGCCCCAGCATTTT
>TRBJ2-3|TRBV7-2|once|TRBD2
CASSRGVAGGDTQYF
TGTGCCAGCAGCCGCGGGGTAGCGGGGGGAGATACGCAGTATTTT
>TRBJ2-3|TRBV7-3|once|TRBD1
CASSLDRATQYF
TGTGCCAGCAGCTTAGACAGGGCCACGCAGTATTTT
>TRBJ2-2|TRBV30|NA|TRBD1
CAWSMGQGAGELFF
TGTGCCTGGAGTATGGGACAGGGGGCCGGGGAGCTGTTTTTT
>TRBJ2-7|TRBV28|NA|TRBD1
CASSFAGTGTNEQYF
TGTGCCAGCAGTTTCGCCGGGACAGGGACCAACGAGCAGTACTTC
>TRBJ2-2|TRBV7-3|NA|TRBD1
CASSPGTGGVGELFF
TGTGCCAGCAGCCCCGGGACAGGGGGCGTCGGGGAGCTGTTTTTT
>TRBJ1-6|TRBV4-2|NA|NA
CASSPFLGGSSYNSPLHF
TGTGCCAGCAGCCCCTTCTTAGGAGGGAGCTCCTATAATTCACCCCTCCACTTT
>TRBJ2-1|TRBV5-6|NA|TRBD1
CASSLVLTGEYHNEQFF
TGTGCCAGCAGCTTGGTGTTAACAGGGGAATATCACAATGAGCAGTTCTTC
>TRBJ1-4|TRBV5-1|NA|TRBD1
CASSLSGTGDEKLFF
TGCGCCAGCAGCTTATCCGGGACAGGGGATGAAAAACTGTTTTTT
>TRBJ1-2|TRBV18|once|NA
CASSPVIEARENGYTF
TGTGCCAGCTCACCAGTAATTGAAGCCCGGGAGAATGGCTACACCTTC
>TRBJ2-3|TRBV5-1|NA|TRBD1
CASRPRDSPTDTQYF
TGCGCCAGCCGGCCCCGGGACAGCCCCACAGATACGCAGTATTTT
>TRBJ2-5|TRBV7-9|NA|TRBD2
CASLAGGRETQYF
TGTGCCTCCCTGGCGGGGGGGCGAGAGACCCAGTACTTC
>TRBJ2-6|TRBV14|NA|TRBD1
CASSQIGGTGANVLTF
TGTGCCAGCAGCCAAATAGGGGGCACTGGGGCCAACGTCCTGACTTTC
>TRBJ1-1|TRBV18|NA|TRBD1
CASSTQGAGTEAFF
TGTGCCAGCTCAACACAGGGGGCTGGAACTGAAGCTTTCTTT
>TRBJ2-1|TRBV7-7|once|NA
CASSLGRYNEQFF
TGTGCTAGCAGCCTAGGCCGGTACAATGAGCAGTTCTTC
>TRBJ1-3|TRBV5-1|NA|NA
CASSQDSNSGNTIYF
TGCGCCAGCAGCCAGGACAGCAACTCTGGAAACACCATATATTTT